The entry below describes one TCR beta chain. The V gene's germline CDR1 is SGHNT and CDR2 YYREEE (reference sequence). The CDR3 spans 13 residues. V lost 2 bases and J lost 2; bases outside the gene matches: 1. Only in-frame clones appear in the TCRdb table, and some are missing; sequencing was by immunoSEQ multiplex PCR. This repertoire shows some 140,000 clones, 80% to 90% found once; its top ten account for about 9%. The sample originates from a study of control samples from healthy donors and cancer patients. The rearrangement uses TRBV5-4 and TRBJ2-7; 7 nucleotides agree with TRBD1. Sequenced material: blood. This TCR derives from a woman aged 30 to 39 in good health. CDR3 bases: TGTGCCAGCAGCTTAGGGGGCCCCTACGAGCAGTACTTC. As protein: CASSLGGPYEQYF. The entire variable domain, with the rest obtained from reference TRBV5-4 and TRBJ2-7, is as follows: ETGVTQSPTHLIKTRGQQVTLRCSSQSGHNTVSWYQQALGQGPQFIFQYYREEENGRGNFPPRFSGLQFPNYSSELNVNALELDDSALYLCASSLGGPYEQYFGPGTRLTVT.